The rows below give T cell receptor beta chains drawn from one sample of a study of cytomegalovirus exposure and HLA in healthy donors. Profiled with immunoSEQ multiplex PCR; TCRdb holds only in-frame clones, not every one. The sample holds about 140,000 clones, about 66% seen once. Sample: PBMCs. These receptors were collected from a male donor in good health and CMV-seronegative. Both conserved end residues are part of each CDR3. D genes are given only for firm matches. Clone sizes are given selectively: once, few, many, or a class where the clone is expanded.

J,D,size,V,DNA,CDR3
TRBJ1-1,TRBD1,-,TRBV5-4,TGTGCCAGCAGCACCGGACAGGGGGAAGCTTTCTTT,CASSTGQGEAFF
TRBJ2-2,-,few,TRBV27,TGTGCCAGCAGTCCTCTTCTCGGGATAAACACCGGGGAGCTGTTTTTT,CASSPLLGINTGELFF
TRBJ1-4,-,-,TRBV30,TGTGCCTGGAGTTATAGTAATGAAAAACTGTTTTTT,CAWSYSNEKLFF
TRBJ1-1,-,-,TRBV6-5,TGTGCCAGCAGCCGCGACCAGGGCGCTGAAGCTTTCTTT,CASSRDQGAEAFF
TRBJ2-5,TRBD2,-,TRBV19,TGTGCCAGTACCTCGGGGCTAGCGGGGGAAGAGACCCAGTACTTC,CASTSGLAGEETQYF
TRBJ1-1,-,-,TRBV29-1,TGCAGCGTTGGTGCAGGGAACACTGAAGCTTTCTTT,CSVGAGNTEAFF
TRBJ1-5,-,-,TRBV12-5,TGTGCTAGTGGTTTGGGCAGCCTGGCAGGGAATCAGCCCCAGCATTTT,CASGLGSLAGNQPQHF
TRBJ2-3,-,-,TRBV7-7,TGTGCTAGCAGCTTAGACACAGGGAGCACAGATACGCAGTATTTT,CASSLDTGSTDTQYF
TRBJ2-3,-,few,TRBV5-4,TGTGCCAGCAGCTTGGATCCGGGGTCTAGCACAGATACGCAGTATTTT,CASSLDPGSSTDTQYF
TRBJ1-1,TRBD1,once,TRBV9,TGTGCCAGCAGCGTAGGGGGCAGGGGGCACACTGAAGCTTTCTTT,CASSVGGRGHTEAFF
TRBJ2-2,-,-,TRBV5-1,TGCGCCAGCAGTGTCGGGGGAAACACCGGGGAGCTGTTTTTT,CASSVGGNTGELFF
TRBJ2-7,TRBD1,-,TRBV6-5,TGTGCCAGCAGTTACTCCTTCACAGGGGCCTACGAGCAGTACTTC,CASSYSFTGAYEQYF
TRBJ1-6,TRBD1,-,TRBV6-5,TGTGCCAGCAAGACCGGGACAGGGGGGGTCTCACCCCTCCACTTT,CASKTGTGGVSPLHF
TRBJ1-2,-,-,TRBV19,TGTGCCAGTAGCCCGAGCGGGACACTCTATGGCTACACCTTC,CASSPSGTLYGYTF
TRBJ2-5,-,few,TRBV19,TGTGCCAGTAGTATCGGTGGAGAGACCCAGTACTTC,CASSIGGETQYF
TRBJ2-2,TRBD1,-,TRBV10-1,TGCGCCAGCAGGGGGGACAGGGAAACCGGGGAGCTGTTTTTT,CASRGDRETGELFF
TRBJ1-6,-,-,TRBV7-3,TGTGCCAGCAGCCTCCGACAGAGCTCCTATAATTCACCCCTCCACTTT,CASSLRQSSYNSPLHF
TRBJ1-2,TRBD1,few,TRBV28,TGTGCCAGCAGTTTCGGGACAGGTCCTTATGGCTACACCTTC,CASSFGTGPYGYTF
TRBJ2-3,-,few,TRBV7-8,TGTGCCAGCAGCTTAGGCCGGACAGAATCTTCTACAGATACGCAGTATTTT,CASSLGRTESSTDTQYF
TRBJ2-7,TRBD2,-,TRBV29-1,TGCAGCGTCGGGACTAGCGCCTACGAGCAGTACTTC,CSVGTSAYEQYF
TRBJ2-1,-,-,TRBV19,TGTGCCAGTAGTAACTCGGCCTACAATGAGCAGTTCTTC,CASSNSAYNEQFF
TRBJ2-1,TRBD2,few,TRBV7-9,TGTGCCAGCAGCTTTTCTTGGACTAGTGGTTCCGAGCAGTTCTTC,CASSFSWTSGSEQFF
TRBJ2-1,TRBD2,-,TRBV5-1,TGCGCCAGCAGCCTACTAGCGCGGCGTGGGGATGAGCAGTTCTTC,CASSLLARRGDEQFF
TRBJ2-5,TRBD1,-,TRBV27,TGTGCCAGCACCATGACAGGGCACCAAGAGACCCAGTACTTC,CASTMTGHQETQYF